This TCR beta chain was sequenced in a study of T cell responses to AZD1222 COVID-19 vaccine. Notes on the study in general: It should be noted that donors were predominantly white British and more often female, and clonal diversity was possibly underestimated.

Concerning this clone itself: Antigen specificity is unknown.

Germline V gene sequence: CDR1 SGHKS, CDR2 YYEKEE (reference sequence). Trimming left V 3 bases short and J 2 bases short, with 12 bases between. This CDR3 has 15 residues. Method: immunoSEQ multiplex PCR; TCRdb's copy keeps in-frame clones and lacks some. This table holds 75,000 to 95,000 clones, over 75% found once. Sequencing used peripheral blood, obtained on day 0 of AZD1222 vaccination. This clonotype originated in an adult in good health. The chain carries TRBV5-5 and TRBJ1-5, with no clear D. CDR3 DNA sequence: TGTGCCAGCAGCTCAGGAGTTTATGGCAATCAGCCCCAGCATTTT. Translated, it gives CASSSGVYGNQPQHF.